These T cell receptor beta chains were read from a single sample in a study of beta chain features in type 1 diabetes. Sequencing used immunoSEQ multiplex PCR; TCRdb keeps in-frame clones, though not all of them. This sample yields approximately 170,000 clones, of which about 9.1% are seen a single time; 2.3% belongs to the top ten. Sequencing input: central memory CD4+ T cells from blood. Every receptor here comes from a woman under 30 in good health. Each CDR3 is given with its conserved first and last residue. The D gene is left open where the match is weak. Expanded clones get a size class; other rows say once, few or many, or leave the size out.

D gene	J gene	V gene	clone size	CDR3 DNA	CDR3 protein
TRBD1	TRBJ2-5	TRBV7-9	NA	TGTGCCAGCAGCTCCGGACAGGGGAGAGCCACCCAAGAGACCCAGTACTTC	CASSSGQGRATQETQYF
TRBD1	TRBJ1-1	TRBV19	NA	TGTGCCAGTAGTCCGCAGGGGGTGGCCACTGAAGCTTTCTTT	CASSPQGVATEAFF
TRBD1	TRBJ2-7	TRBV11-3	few	TGTGCCAGCAGCCGGGGACAGAACTACGAGCAGTACTTC	CASSRGQNYEQYF
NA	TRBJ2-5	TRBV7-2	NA	TGTGCCAGCAGCTTAGAGGTTGGGGGCGCGGAGACCCAGTACTTC	CASSLEVGGAETQYF
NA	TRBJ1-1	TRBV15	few	TGTGCCACCAGCATCCGCTTCCCGAGGACTGAAGCTTTCTTT	CATSIRFPRTEAFF
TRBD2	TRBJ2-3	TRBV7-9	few	TGTGCCAGCAGCTTATCCCCACTAGCGGGAGTTCTTGCAGATACGCAGTATTTT	CASSLSPLAGVLADTQYF
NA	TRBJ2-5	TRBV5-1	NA	TGCGCCAGCAGCTTGGCCGTCAGGGGTGAGACCCAGTACTTC	CASSLAVRGETQYF
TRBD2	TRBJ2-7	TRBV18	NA	TGTGCCAGCTCACCAGGCGGGAGCACAGTCTACGAGCAGTACTTC	CASSPGGSTVYEQYF
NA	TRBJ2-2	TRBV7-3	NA	TGTGCCAGCAGCTTAGGCCAGGCGAACACCGGGGAGCTGTTTTTT	CASSLGQANTGELFF
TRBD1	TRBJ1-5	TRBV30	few	TGTGCCTGGACCAGTGGACAGGGGGCCGGTCAGCCCCAGCATTTT	CAWTSGQGAGQPQHF
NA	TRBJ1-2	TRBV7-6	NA	TGTGCCAGCAGAACCGGGACAACGGCAGACTACACCTTC	CASRTGTTADYTF
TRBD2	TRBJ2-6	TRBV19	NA	TGTGCCAGTAGTATGGGGACTAGCGGGCTCTCTGGGGCCAACGTCCTGACTTTC	CASSMGTSGLSGANVLTF
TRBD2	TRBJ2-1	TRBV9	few	TGTGCCAGCAGCGTAGGACTAGCGGTCAATGAGCAGTTCTTC	CASSVGLAVNEQFF
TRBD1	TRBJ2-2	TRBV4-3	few	TGCGCCAGCAGCTCCAGACAGGGTAACATGGCCGGGGAGCTGTTTTTT	CASSSRQGNMAGELFF